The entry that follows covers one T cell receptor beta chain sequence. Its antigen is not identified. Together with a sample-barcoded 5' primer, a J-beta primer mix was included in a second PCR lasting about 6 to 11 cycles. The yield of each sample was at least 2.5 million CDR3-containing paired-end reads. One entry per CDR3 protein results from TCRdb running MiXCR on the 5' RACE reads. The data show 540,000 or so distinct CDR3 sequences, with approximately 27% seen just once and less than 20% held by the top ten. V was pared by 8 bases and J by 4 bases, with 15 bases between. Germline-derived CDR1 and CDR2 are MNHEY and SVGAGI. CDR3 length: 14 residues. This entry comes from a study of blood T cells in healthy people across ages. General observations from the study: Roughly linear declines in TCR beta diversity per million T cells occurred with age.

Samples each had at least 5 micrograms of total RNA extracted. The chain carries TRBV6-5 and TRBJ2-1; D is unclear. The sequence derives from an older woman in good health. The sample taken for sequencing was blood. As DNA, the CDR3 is TGTGCCAGCCGACCCGGCGGAGTATACAATGAGCAGTTCTTC. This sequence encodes CASRPGGVYNEQFF.